This TCR beta chain is drawn from a study of shared clonotypes between healthy human individuals (dated by TCRdb to 2018 to 2021). Describing the broader study: Three men and two women, aged 18 to 49 years, made up the cohort. For each donor, CD4 naive and CD4 memory were each run on three plates, CD8 naive on two plates, and CD8 memory on one plate. To estimate repertoire size and how much clonotypes are shared between individuals, the study performed deep sequencing of blood TCR repertoires from roughly five healthy adults. To increase sequencing depth and limit assay-specific biases, different laboratories used diverse techniques to prepare libraries and sequence TCR repertoires. Each donor's leukapheresis produced roughly between roughly 0.94 and 9.5 billion PBMCs. What the work shows at the level of the full study, not this receptor alone: Based on pairwise subsampling, the degree of clonotype sharing among donors was expected to be affected by sequencing depth. Because the study included only a small number of donors, the genetic and exposure-history diversity represented was limited. Naive subsets generally had larger estimated clonotype richness than memory subsets. Even with the large sequencing depth, rarefaction of the sorted-subset datasets indicated that sequencing was incomplete. Higher generation probabilities were observed for clonotypes shared by all four sorted-subset donors than for non-shared clonotypes. Sampling was restricted to blood, and TCR repertoires in tissue are likely to differ from TCR repertoires in blood. Sharing across several donors was observed for 5% to 6.5% of naive CD4, less than 4% of naive CD8, 2% to 2.5% of memory CD4, and about 0.4% of memory CD8 clonotypes.

Using the deep immunoSEQ assay, multiplex PCR amplified TCR CDR3 regions from genomic DNA. Genomic DNA extracted from each cell subset was distributed evenly over all wells of several immunoSEQ 96-well plates, and each plate served as one replicate. For sorted subsets, 150 to 200 ng genomic DNA, equal to about 30,000 T cell genomes, was loaded into each replicate PCR. Purified libraries were measured with a Qubit 3.0 fluorometer, size-checked on a Bioanalyzer 2100, and measured again with the KAPA Library Quantification kit. A separate single-read 150-cycle Illumina NextSeq 550 flow cell was used to sequence each immunoSEQ 96-well plate. As for the original processing: Because only junctional sequences without quality scores were contained in the immunoSEQ output, filtering matching that applied to full-length reads could not be performed. Sequences were annotated with PyIR, a Python wrapper for IgBLAST v1.9, and V/J genes and CDR3 were assigned using IMGT germline references. Reads with weak V/J assignments (E-value above 1e-6), missing CDR3, stop codons, out-of-frame junctions, or ambiguous translated residues were removed. A V3J clonotype was defined by an identical inferred V gene, J gene, and CDR3 amino acid sequence. Percentage overlap between repertoires was calculated by dividing the number of shared unique clonotypes by the size of the smaller repertoire. RTK rarefaction, the Chao1 estimator, and Recon v2.1 estimates of unobserved clonotypes were used to assess repertoire richness. Generation probabilities were computed with OLGA for all TCRbeta clonotypes obtained by the gDNA method from a handful of donors. TCRdb holds this immuneACCESS table with in-frame rearrangements only. Some clones are missing; in checked studies, unresolved V genes explain under half, and the rest has no known cause. The DNA was the basis for D and trimming; V, J and clone size are from that table. The sample table lists a few million clones, around 95% of them with a count of one. The top ten clones comprise around 0.13% of the sample.

The CDR3 holds 16 amino acids from the cysteine to the phenylalanine. The DNA shown is the 48-base CDR3, in frame from base 1. V is reduced by 3 bases and J by 0 bases, leaving a spacing of 12 bases between them. The germline V gene specifies ENHRY as CDR1 and SYGVKD as CDR2. Healthy HIV-negative adults with no recently reported acute infections or vaccinations were included as donors. Only Caucasian adults living in Nashville, Tennessee, USA were represented among the donors. CD4+ T cells were enriched by magnetic negative selection, after which naive cells were positively selected on CD45RA and the negative fraction was taken as the memory subset. Blood was collected by leukapheresis, and PBMCs were isolated by Ficoll-Histopaque density gradient centrifugation and then cryopreserved in liquid nitrogen vapor phase. Analytical flow cytometry was used to check the purity and quantity of each magnetically sorted T cell population. Genomic DNA was isolated from each sorted fraction and quantified by UV absorbance on a Nanodrop 2000c.

With regard to this clone: Its antigen is still unknown. Within one base of it there is no much larger clone, and no base qualities were kept.

This chain joins TRBV10-3 to TRBJ2-1; the D call is tentative, TRBD1 or TRBD2, as each matches 5 bases. This TCR came from a man between 18 and 35 years old in good health. Sequenced input: naive CD4+ T cells sorted from blood. The sample's cell subset or site label is to be understood as: CD45RA+ positively selected. The nucleotides read TGTGCCATCAGTGACGGGGCGGTTAGCTCCTACAATGAGCAGTTCTTC. Its product reads: CAISDGAVSSYNEQFF.